What follows are 16 T cell receptor beta chains derived from one specimen sequenced in a study of STAT5B mutations in CD4+ large granular lymphocyte leukemia. Sequencing was performed with immunoSEQ multiplex PCR; in TCRdb, only in-frame clones are kept and a portion is missing. The repertoire has 30,000 to 40,000 clones, 70% to 90% of them found once; the top ten carry 3% to 4%. Specimen: CD4+ T cells from blood buffy coats. Receptor source: a human donor in good health.

The genes are TRBV7-8 and TRBJ2-7, with D perhaps matching TRBD1 or TRBD2 (5 bases each). Germline lookup yields CDR1 SGHVS and CDR2 FQNEAQ. Trimming shortened V by 5 bases and J by 2 bases, and 16 bases separated the two germline ends. The CDR3 consists of 15 residues. CDR3 sequence (DNA): TGTGCCAGCAGCAAGGGCCGGGACGTCACCTACGAGCAGTACTTC. Its translation is CASSKGRDVTYEQYF.

This rearrangement joins TRBV28 to TRBJ1-2; 8 bases fit TRBD1. This CDR3 comprises 16 residues. CDR1 and CDR2 from the germline V gene are MDHEN and SYDVKM. V shed 6 bases, J shed 5 bases, and the junction held 14 bases outside the gene matches. The CDR3 DNA reads TGTGCCAGCAGCCCATCCGGGACAGGACAATCTTATGGCTACACCTTC. Residues: CASSPSGTGQSYGYTF.

The CDR3 is CASSRGSYYGYTF. The CDR3, as DNA: TGTGCCAGTAGTAGAGGCAGCTACTATGGCTACACCTTC. The rearrangement links TRBV19 to TRBJ1-2; D call uncertain. This CDR3 has 13 residues. The V end was cut by 4 bases, the J end by 3 bases, with 9 bases between. CDR1 is LNHDA and CDR2 is SQIVND in the germline V gene (reference sequence).

V and J are TRBV7-2 and TRBJ2-3, with TRBD2 matching over 8 bases. The J segment lost 4 bases and the V segment lost 0 bases, leaving 3 bases of the junction unmatched. The germline CDR1 and CDR2 sequences are SGHTA and FQGNSA. CDR3 length equals 15 residues. CDR3 in DNA: TGTGCCAGCAGCTTAGCTAGCGGGGCCGCAGATACGCAGTATTTT. Translating it yields CASSLASGAADTQYF.

The J gene is TRBJ2-7, the V gene TRBV6-6; 7 positions agree with TRBD2. Germline values: CDR1 MNHNY, CDR2 SVGAGI (reference sequence). The CDR3 runs to 14 residues. J was trimmed by 2 bases and V by 2 bases; bases with no gene match: 3. Here the CDR3 reads CASSYGTTAYEQYF. CDR3 bases: TGTGCCAGCAGTTACGGGACTACAGCCTACGAGCAGTACTTC.

The CDR3 region is CASSLSGRAIDTQYF. CDR3 nucleotides: TGCGCCAGCAGCCTTAGCGGGAGGGCGATAGATACGCAGTATTTT. The rearrangement links TRBV5-1 to TRBJ2-3; 11 bases align to TRBD2. The germline V gene encodes CDR1 SGHRS and CDR2 YFSETQ. V gave up 4 bases and J gave up 5 bases; unmatched junction bases: 6. This CDR3 spans 15 amino acids.

This sequence joins TRBV28 and TRBJ2-1, with TRBD2 matching over 9 bases. The CDR3 spans 15 residues. Germline values: CDR1 MDHEN, CDR2 SYDVKM. Losses at the gene ends were 7 bases for V and 9 bases for J; bases not matched to a gene: 13. The CDR3: CASIPLAGGPSEQFF. The CDR3 DNA reads TGTGCCAGCATCCCTTTGGCGGGAGGGCCTAGTGAGCAGTTCTTC. Using reference TRBV28 and TRBJ2-1 for the parts outside the CDR3, the full variable domain is DVKVTQSSRYLVKRTGEKVFLECVQDMDHENMFWYRQDPGLGLRLIYFSYDVKMKEKGDIPEGYSVSREKKERFSLILESASTNQTSMYLCASIPLAGGPSEQFFGPGTRLTVL.

The genes are TRBV10-3 and TRBJ2-1; 14 bases are shared with TRBD2. The V and J ends lost 8 bases and 7 bases, in that order; junction bases with no gene match: 1. The germline gives CDR1 ENHRY, CDR2 SYGVKD. The CDR3 runs 13 residues. The CDR3 sequence: CAIGTSGRNEQFF. The CDR3 DNA follows: TGTGCCATCGGGACTAGCGGGAGAAATGAGCAGTTCTTC.

The rearrangement joins TRBV27 to TRBJ2-1; 9 nucleotides line up with TRBD2. The CDR3 has 16 amino acids. Germline values: CDR1 MNHEY, CDR2 SMNVEV (reference sequence). The V and J ends lost 2 bases and 0 bases, in that order; junction bases with no gene match: 2. The CDR3 DNA reads TGTGCCAGCAGTTTACCAGCGGGAGGCTCCTACAATGAGCAGTTCTTC. It yields the protein CASSLPAGGSYNEQFF.

The rearrangement uses TRBV9 and TRBJ1-4; D not resolved. The CDR3 spans 16 residues. Trimming stripped 4 bases from V and 6 bases from J, with 19 bases between. Germline V lookup: CDR1 SGDLS, CDR2 YYNGEE. CDR3 sequence: CASSPKGKESDEKLFF. CDR3 sequence (DNA): TGTGCCAGCAGCCCAAAGGGAAAGGAGTCGGATGAAAAACTGTTTTTT.

The chain couples TRBV19 to TRBJ2-7; TRBD1 or TRBD2 may be the D gene (5 bases each). Germline loops: CDR1 LNHDA, CDR2 SQIVND (reference sequence). The V end lost 7 bases, the J end lost 2 bases, and 15 bases lay between the germline ends. This CDR3 is built from 14 residues. The CDR3 DNA follows: TGTGCCAGTACCATGGGGGACGGAACCTACGAGCAGTACTTC. Its translation: CASTMGDGTYEQYF. Full variable domain (missing parts from reference TRBV19 and TRBJ2-7): DGGITQSPKYLFRKEGQNVTLSCEQNLNHDAMYWYRQDPGQGLRLIYYSQIVNDFQKGDIAEGYSVSREKKESFPLTVTSAQKNPTAFYLCASTMGDGTYEQYFGPGTRLTVT.

V is TRBV27 and J is TRBJ1-2, with D possibly TRBD1 on 5 matching bases. Trimming cost V 1 base and J 8 bases, with 11 bases left between them. Germline V lookup: CDR1 MNHEY, CDR2 SMNVEV (reference sequence). The CDR3 length is 13 residues. Here the CDR3 DNA reads TGTGCCAGCAGTTTATTGCGGGACGGCGGCTACACCTTC. Amino acid sequence: CASSLLRDGGYTF.

V gene TRBV11-2 combines with J gene TRBJ2-1, with D maybe TRBD1 (6 bases). The length of the CDR3 is 18 residues. The germline CDR1 and CDR2 sequences are SGHAT and FQNNGV. Between the trimmed V and J ends, which lost 0 bases and 0 bases, there was a span of 15 bases. Here the CDR3 DNA reads TGTGCCAGCAGCTTAGATCTCCGCAGGGGCCGCTCCTACAATGAGCAGTTCTTC. Encoded protein: CASSLDLRRGRSYNEQFF.

The J gene is TRBJ1-4, the V gene TRBV19; TRBD1 aligns across 8 bases. The CDR3 consists of 15 residues. V shed 10 bases and J 1 base; nucleotides not matched to a gene: 8. The germline CDR1 and CDR2 sequences are LNHDA and SQIVND (reference sequence). This CDR3 is CATRAGGGTNEKLFF. The CDR3 coding sequence is TGTGCCACCCGGGCAGGGGGCGGAACTAATGAAAAACTGTTTTTT.

This clone was recorded once. J is TRBJ2-7 and V is TRBV7-7, with TRBD1 identical over 10 bases. This CDR3 has 15 residues. The germline gives CDR1 SSHAT, CDR2 FNYEAQ (reference sequence). Germline trimming cut 5 bases from V and 0 bases from J; bases unmatched to any gene: 4. In DNA, the CDR3 is TGTGCCAGCAGCATGGGACAGGGGATCTCCTACGAGCAGTACTTC. Translation gives CASSMGQGISYEQYF. The full variable domain, rest sourced from reference TRBV7-7 and TRBJ2-7, is GAGVSQSPRYKVTKRGQDVTLRCDPISSHATLYWYQQALGQGPEFLTYFNYEAQPDKSGLPSDRFSAERPEGSISTLTIQRTEQRDSAMYRCASSMGQGISYEQYFGPGTRLTVT.

V is TRBV19 and J is TRBJ2-1; 10 bases line up with TRBD2. Trimming removed 5 bases from V and 7 bases from J; junction bases left unmatched: 14. The length of the CDR3 is 17 residues. Per the germline V gene, CDR1 is LNHDA and CDR2 is SQIVND (reference sequence). In DNA, the CDR3 is TGTGCCAGTAGTTTTTGGAGGTCACTAGCGGGAAGGAATGAGCAGTTCTTC. It specifies CASSFWRSLAGRNEQFF.